The 19 T cell receptor beta chains given below trace back to one sample, sequenced in a study of T cells in women clearing cervical HPV infection. The data were produced by immunoSEQ multiplex PCR, yet TCRdb's version contains in-frame clones alone and is incomplete. This sample's table reports around 35,000 clones. The sample taken for sequencing was blood buffy coat. These receptors were collected from a woman between 18 and 75 years old with a cervical HPV16 infection that either progressed to CIN3+ or cleared (not recorded which).

Turning to this clone: The read terminates 3 residues ahead of where the CDR3 ends, so the germline J gene completes it. The chain couples TRBV5-5 to TRBJ2-3; 8 bases agree with TRBD1. The germline V gene has CDR1 SGHKS and CDR2 YYEKEE (reference sequence). The CDR3 spans 15 residues. V shed 4 bases and J 1 base; nucleotides not matched to a gene: 5. CDR3 loop: CASSRGQGRTDTQYF. Incomplete CDR3 DNA: TGTGCCAGCAGCCGAGGACAGGGTCGCACAGATACG.

Notes on this clone: The read ends 3 residues shy of where the CDR3 ends; the end is completed using the germline J gene. The J gene is TRBJ2-4, the V gene TRBV18; 9 bases align to TRBD1. The CDR3 length is 14 residues. Germline CDR1 and CDR2: KGHSH and LQKENI. Partial CDR3 DNA: TGTGCCAGCTCACAGGGACAGGGAGACTATGGT. Amino acids: CASSQGQGDYG. The entire CDR3 protein is CASSQGQGDYGQYF. The full variable domain, in which reference TRBV18 and TRBJ2-4 provide the parts outside the CDR3, is NAGVMQNPRHLVRRRGQEARLRCSPMKGHSHVYWYRQLPEEGLKFMVYLQKENIIDESGMPKERFSAEFPKEGPSILRIQQVVRGDSAAYFCASSQGQGDYGQYFGAGTRLSVL.

As concerns this clone: The read gets to within 3 residues of the CDR3 end, and the germline J gene fills in the rest. The chain employs TRBV12-3 or TRBV12-4 and TRBJ2-7; D perhaps matches TRBD2 (6 bases). This CDR3 spans 12 amino acids. Trimming shortened V by 7 bases and J by 6 bases, and 13 bases separated the two germline ends. The CDR3 sequence: CASTSGGREQYF. The covered CDR3 bases are TGTGCCAGCACTTCCGGGGGTCGCGAG.

A note on this clone: The CDR3 end falls 3 residues outside the read, so it is completed with the germline J gene. This sequence joins TRBV5-1 and TRBJ1-3, with unresolved D. This CDR3 has 16 residues. Germline V gene sequence: CDR1 SGHRS, CDR2 YFSETQ. V lost 0 bases and J lost 0, with 10 bases in between. CDR3 bases read: TGCGCCAGCAGCTTGGGTACATCTCTCTCTGGAAACACC. This sequence encodes CASSLGTSLSGNT. The full CDR3 protein is CASSLGTSLSGNTIYF.

Of note for this clone: The missing CDR3 end, 3 residues past where the read stops, is filled in from the germline J gene. The chain combines TRBV19 with TRBJ2-2, with 8 bases identical to TRBD1. Germline CDR1 reads LNHDA; CDR2 reads SQIVND (reference sequence). The J segment lost 1 base and the V segment lost 6 bases, leaving 4 bases of the junction unmatched. The CDR3 length is 15 residues. The sequenced part of the CDR3 DNA is TGTGCCAGTAGATTGGGACAGGAGAACACCGGGGAG. Translating gives CASRLGQENTGE. The CDR3 in its entirety is CASRLGQENTGELFF.

A word on this clone: The sequenced fragment ends 3 residues before the CDR3 boundary, so the rest is inferred from the germline J gene. The chain joins TRBV6-1 to TRBJ1-1; D not certain. Germline CDR1 and CDR2: MNHNS and SASEGT. This CDR3 comprises 13 residues. Trimming took off 1 base at V and 5 bases at J, with 8 bases between the two ends. The CDR3 spells CASSEGFRTEAFF. CDR3 bases read: TGTGCCAGCAGTGAAGGGTTTCGGACTGAA.

About this clone itself: The CDR3 is cut off 3 residues early in the read; its end comes from the germline J gene. The chain is built from TRBV6-1 and TRBJ1-5, with TRBD1 matching over 7 bases. J was trimmed by 4 bases and V by 2 bases; bases with no gene match: 8. Germline V gives CDR1 MNHNS, CDR2 SASEGT. This CDR3 contains 16 residues. The CDR3 reads CASSESPTGKNQPQHF. The sequenced CDR3 bases are TGTGCCAGCAGTGAAAGTCCGACAGGGAAGAATCAGCCC.

As to this clone: The DNA ends 3 residues before the CDR3 does, and the rest of the CDR3 is filled in from the germline J gene. The chain uses TRBV5-6 and TRBJ2-7; D gene unclear. V was shortened by 3 bases and J by 0 bases, with 10 bases between the two germline ends. This CDR3 has 14 residues. Germline V lookup: CDR1 SGHDT, CDR2 YYEEEE. CDR3 residues: CASSYTESSYEQYF. The covered CDR3 bases are TGTGCCAGCAGCTACACAGAGAGCTCCTACGAG.

Concerning this clone itself: The read terminates 3 residues before the CDR3 end, so the remaining end is supplied by the germline J gene. The chain has TRBV2 and TRBJ2-2; D perhaps matches TRBD1 (5 bases). Germline loops: CDR1 SNHLY, CDR2 FYNNEI. The V end was cut by 6 bases, the J end by 1 base, with 9 bases between. The CDR3 totals 14 residues. The covered CDR3 bases are TGTGCCAGCAGGCAAGGGGAGAACACCGGGGAG. The encoded protein is CASRQGENTGE. The CDR3 in full is CASRQGENTGELFF. The full variable domain, rest sourced from reference TRBV2 and TRBJ2-2, is EPEVTQTPSHQVTQMGQEVILRCVPISNHLYFYWYRQILGQKVEFLVSFYNNEISEKSEIFDDQFSVERPDGSNFTLKIRSTKLEDSAMYFCASRQGENTGELFFGEGSRLTVL.

With regard to this clone: Read sequence stops 3 residues before the CDR3 end, and the germline J gene provides the missing end. The V and J genes are TRBV6-1 and TRBJ1-6; D unresolved. Deletions cut 2 bases from V and 7 bases from J, with 12 bases between. This CDR3 has 15 residues. From germline, CDR1 is MNHNS and CDR2 SASEGT. The CDR3 is CASSEWAEDNSPLHF. CDR3 DNA (partial): TGTGCCAGCAGTGAATGGGCAGAAGACAATTCACCC.

With regard to this clone: The CDR3 end is not reached by the read, which stops 3 residues before it; the germline J gene fills it in. This chain uses TRBV6-2 or TRBV6-3 with TRBJ2-7, with a weak D call TRBD1 (6 bases). V was trimmed by 11 bases and J by 3 bases, leaving 14 bases between them. There are 12 residues in the CDR3. Germline V CDR1 and CDR2: MNHEY, SVGEGT. The CDR3 DNA, read in part, is TGTGCCGCCCGGACAGTATTCTACGAG. It codes for CAARTVFYE. The whole CDR3 sequence reads CAARTVFYEQYF.

On this clone: The read ends 3 residues early relative to the CDR3; the germline J gene fills the gap. The gene calls are TRBV5-4 and TRBJ2-7; D unresolved. CDR1 and CDR2 from the germline V gene are SGHNT and YYREEE (reference sequence). V was cut by 2 bases and J by 2 bases, with 8 bases left in between. The CDR3 totals 13 residues. The sequenced CDR3 bases are TGTGCCAGCAGCTTTTCACAGACCTACGAG. As protein: CASSFSQTYE. The full CDR3 is CASSFSQTYEQYF.

Regarding this clone: The CDR3 end is not reached by the read, which stops 3 residues before it; the germline J gene fills it in. The gene calls are TRBV4-2 and TRBJ1-1, with TRBD1 matching over 9 bases. With 6 bases clipped from V and 1 base from J, the junction kept 6 bases outside the gene matches. The CDR3 sequence is 15 residues long. Germline loops: CDR1 LGHNA, CDR2 YNFKEQ. The part of the CDR3 DNA that was read is TGTGCCAGCAGAGGGGACAGGGCGAAGAACACTGAA. It translates to CASRGDRAKNTE. The complete CDR3 reads CASRGDRAKNTEAFF.

For this clone: The CDR3 goes on 3 residues after the read ends, and that part is filled in from the germline J gene. This chain joins TRBV20-1 and TRBJ1-1, with TRBD1 matching 9 bases. Germline V gene lookup returns CDR1 DFQATT and CDR2 SNEGSKA (reference sequence). This CDR3 spans 14 amino acids. With 3 bases clipped from V and 5 bases from J, the junction kept 7 bases outside the gene matches. The CDR3 loop is CSARLRQGGTEAFF. Incomplete CDR3 DNA: TGCAGTGCTAGGCTGAGACAGGGGGGAACTGAA.

Points on this clone: The read halts 3 residues ahead of the CDR3 end, with the missing end drawn from the germline J gene. The chain carries TRBV30 and TRBJ2-5; 8 positions agree with TRBD2. CDR3 length equals 19 residues. V shed 3 bases, J shed 2 bases, and the junction held 20 bases outside the gene matches. Looked up from germline, CDR1 is GTSNPN and CDR2 is SVGIG (reference sequence). This chain's CDR3 is CAWSQKPGLGYVTQETQYF. The CDR3 bases that were read are TGTGCCTGGAGCCAAAAACCGGGACTAGGCTACGTGACTCAAGAGACC.

A remark on this clone: With the read ending 3 residues before the CDR3 end, the germline J gene is used to fill in that end. The chain couples TRBV2 to TRBJ1-5, with D uncertain. The germline gives CDR1 SNHLY, CDR2 FYNNEI. With 4 bases removed from V and 8 bases from J, the gap between germline ends came to 12 bases. The CDR3 is made up of 13 amino acids. The covered CDR3 bases are TGTGCCAGCAGTGGAGGCAGGCACGAGCCC. It yields the protein CASSGGRHEP. The CDR3 in its entirety is CASSGGRHEPQHF.

On this clone: With the read ending 3 residues before the CDR3 end, the germline J gene is used to fill in that end. The chain has TRBV19 and TRBJ1-3; maybe TRBD1 (6 bases). CDR1 LNHDA and CDR2 SQIVND come from the germline V gene (reference sequence). V was pared by 7 bases and J by 0 bases, with 13 bases between. The CDR3 length is 15 residues. The CDR3 reads CASTIDRSSGNTIYF. The sequenced CDR3 bases are TGTGCCAGTACCATTGACAGGAGCTCTGGAAACACC.

The CDR3 DNA, read in part, is TGCGCCAGCAAGTTCCTCAGCTCCTACAATGAG. It yields the protein CASKFLSSYNE. The full-length CDR3 reads as CASKFLSSYNEQFF. This chain links TRBV5-1 with TRBJ2-1; no clear D. The read is 3 residues too short to cover the CDR3 end, so that end is filled in from the germline J gene. V was trimmed by 6 bases and J by 0 bases, leaving 10 bases between them. The germline V gene encodes CDR1 SGHRS and CDR2 YFSETQ. The CDR3 covers 14 residues.

Comments on this clone: The sequence runs out 3 residues before the end of the CDR3; the remainder is reconstructed from the germline J gene. The chain joins TRBV9 to TRBJ1-4; D perhaps matches TRBD1 (5 bases). This CDR3 is built from 15 residues. Germline assignment: CDR1 SGDLS and CDR2 YYNGEE. Trimming took off 0 bases at V and 4 bases at J, with 10 bases between the two ends. The sequenced part of the CDR3 DNA is TGTGCCAGCAGCGTAGATCCAGGGCTTAATGAAAAA. This gives the protein CASSVDPGLNEK. In full, the CDR3 reads CASSVDPGLNEKLFF.